The 21 T cell receptor beta chains below were found in one sample sequenced in a study of T-cell memory formation after mild COVID-19. TCRdb ran MiXCR on the 5' RACE reads and lists one entry per CDR3 protein. The sample lists some 450,000 distinct CDR3 sequences, approximately 20% occurring once. Sequenced input: PBMCs or a T cell subset sorted from them (not recorded which). These receptors came from an adult woman who had mild COVID-19 (a few samples of this study predate the infection). Cell type and time point are not known.

This clonotype turned up a few times. The chain uses TRBV5-1 and TRBJ2-1; no clear D gene. CDR1 and CDR2 from the germline V gene are SGHRS and YFSETQ. The CDR3 covers 17 residues. V lost 3 bases and J lost 0, with 16 bases in between. CDR3: CASSSPRGSSSYNEQFF. The DNA of the CDR3 is TGCGCCAGCAGCTCCCCCCGAGGCAGCAGCTCCTACAATGAGCAGTTCTTC.

The chain couples TRBV5-1 to TRBJ2-7; D might be TRBD1 (6 bases). V dropped 3 bases and J dropped 7 bases, with 11 bases sitting between them. Germline CDR1 is SGHRS and CDR2 is YFSETQ. CDR3 length equals 12 residues. This CDR3 is CASSYLDREQYF. CDR3 DNA: TGCGCCAGCAGCTACTTAGACAGGGAGCAGTACTTC.

The J gene is TRBJ2-3, the V gene TRBV2, with TRBD2 matching 13 bases. Looked up from germline, CDR1 is SNHLY and CDR2 is FYNNEI. V lost 1 base, J lost 8 bases, and 6 bases stayed unmatched. CDR3 length: 16 residues. The CDR3 region has the DNA TGTGCCAGCAGTGAAGGACTAGCGGGGGGTACGGGTACGCAGTATTTT. Translation gives CASSEGLAGGTGTQYF.

There are a few counts of this clonotype. This chain connects TRBV5-1 to TRBJ1-6; D is undetermined. Trimming pared 3 bases from V and 7 bases from J, leaving 14 bases between. From germline, CDR1 is SGHRS and CDR2 YFSETQ. The CDR3 has 15 residues. CDR3 nucleotides: TGCGCCAGCAGCTACCGGGTGGGAGACAATTCACCCCTCCACTTT. It codes for CASSYRVGDNSPLHF.

This clonotype was detected a few times. This chain joins TRBV7-9 and TRBJ1-2, with 9 nucleotides matching TRBD1. Germline CDR1 SEHNR, CDR2 FQNEAQ (reference sequence). With V trimmed by 3 bases and J by 4 bases, 3 bases remained unmatched. The CDR3 is 14 residues long. CDR3 nucleotides: TGTGCCAGCAGCTTTGCGACAGGGGGCTATGGCTACACCTTC. Translation gives CASSFATGGYGYTF.

Only a few counts were recorded for this clonotype. The chain carries TRBV5-1 and TRBJ1-4, with 10 bases fitting TRBD1. CDR3 length equals 17 residues. CDR1 is SGHRS and CDR2 is YFSETQ in the germline V gene. Trimming removed 0 bases from V and 0 bases from J; junction bases left unmatched: 2. The DNA of the CDR3 is TGCGCCAGCAGCTTGGCCGGGACAGGGGCAACTAATGAAAAACTGTTTTTT. It specifies CASSLAGTGATNEKLFF.

This clonotype was counted between two and nine times. The rearrangement uses TRBV7-2 and TRBJ2-4; D is uncertain. V lost 2 bases to trimming and J lost 2 bases, with 10 bases between them. Germline V lookup: CDR1 SGHTA, CDR2 FQGNSA. This CDR3 contains 15 residues. CDR3 sequence (DNA): TGTGCCAGCAGCTTACTGATACACTCCAAAAACATTCAGTACTTC. This gives the protein CASSLLIHSKNIQYF.

This clonotype appeared once. Here the CDR3 reads CASSSLAGQANYGYTF. The CDR3 nucleotides are TGTGCCAGCAGCTCGCTGGCGGGACAGGCTAACTATGGCTACACCTTC. V is TRBV7-9 and J is TRBJ1-2; TRBD1 agrees at 8 bases. V shed 4 bases and J 0 bases; nucleotides not matched to a gene: 7. The CDR3 has 16 residues. Germline-derived CDR1 and CDR2 are SEHNR and FQNEAQ (reference sequence).

V usage is TRBV6-2 or TRBV6-3 and J usage is TRBJ2-3; the D gene is possibly TRBD1 (5 bases). Trimming left V 4 bases short and J 3 bases short, with 20 bases between. The CDR3 runs 17 residues. Per germline, CDR1 MNHEY and CDR2 SVGEGT. The CDR3 coding sequence is TGTGCCAGCAGTTCATCTATCAGGGATGTCTGGACAGATACGCAGTATTTT. This encodes CASSSSIRDVWTDTQYF.

This sequence joins TRBV4-3 and TRBJ1-1, with D perhaps TRBD1 (5 bases). The CDR3 contains 15 residues. CDR1 is LGHNA, CDR2 YSLEER, per germline. The V and J ends lost 7 bases and 6 bases respectively, with 21 bases between them. CDR3 sequence: CASKRGEWEHAEAFF. The CDR3 nucleotides are TGCGCCAGCAAGCGGGGGGAATGGGAACACGCTGAAGCTTTCTTT.

This clonotype has just one count. This chain joins TRBV7-6 and TRBJ1-6; weak D call: TRBD1 (6 bases). The CDR3 is 15 amino acids. Germline V lookup: CDR1 SGHVS, CDR2 FNYEAQ. V was clipped by 7 bases and J by 4 bases, with 14 bases between them. This CDR3 reads CASTRGGGYNSPLHF. CDR3 DNA sequence: TGTGCCAGCACCCGAGGGGGGGGGTATAATTCACCCCTCCACTTT.

This rearrangement joins TRBV15 to TRBJ2-3; the match to TRBD2 covers 9 bases. Germline V CDR1 and CDR2: LNHNV, YYDKDF (reference sequence). The CDR3 totals 18 residues. V shed 0 bases and J 2 bases; nucleotides not matched to a gene: 9. CDR3 sequence reads: CATSRDKAVAGDTDTQYF. The DNA for the CDR3 is TGTGCCACCAGCAGAGATAAGGCGGTAGCGGGGGACACAGATACGCAGTATTTT.

A few counts support this clonotype. This chain uses TRBV5-1 with TRBJ1-2, with D maybe TRBD1 (5 bases). The CDR3 is 15 amino acids. Between the trimmed V and J ends, which lost 3 bases and 8 bases, there was a span of 20 bases. CDR1 SGHRS and CDR2 YFSETQ come from the germline V gene. CDR3 sequence: CASSSRQISDRGYTF. The DNA for the CDR3 is TGCGCCAGCAGCTCGCGACAGATCTCCGACCGGGGCTACACCTTC.

The genes are TRBV7-2 and TRBJ1-6; the D gene is possibly TRBD1 (6 bases). The germline V gene has CDR1 SGHTA and CDR2 FQGNSA. V gave up 3 bases and J gave up 10 bases, with 19 bases separating them. The CDR3 is 16 residues long. As DNA, the CDR3 is TGTGCCAGCAGCTTCCTAACGGGACAAGAAGGGTCACCCCTCCACTTT. It is translated as CASSFLTGQEGSPLHF.

This clonotype has more than one count but fewer than ten. V and J are TRBV20-1 and TRBJ2-3; D might be TRBD2 (5 bases). The V end was cut by 1 base, the J end by 1 base, with 18 bases between. The CDR3 consists of 17 residues. Germline V gives CDR1 DFQATT, CDR2 SNEGSKA (reference sequence). For the CDR3, the DNA is TGCAGTGCTAGAGGATCCTGGTCGGAAGCGGGCACAGATACGCAGTATTTT. Residues: CSARGSWSEAGTDTQYF.

This clonotype occurred a few times. This chain connects TRBV20-1 to TRBJ2-7; the D gene is possibly TRBD2 (6 bases). CDR3 size: 17 residues. The ends were cut back, 1 base at V and 2 bases at J, with 21 bases in the middle. Germline lookup yields CDR1 DFQATT and CDR2 SNEGSKA (reference sequence). The CDR3 spells CSARVPSHRDWTYEQYF. CDR3 coding DNA: TGCAGTGCTAGAGTCCCGTCCCACCGGGACTGGACCTACGAGCAGTACTTC.

This clonotype was counted many times. The genes are TRBV5-1 and TRBJ2-3; 13 bases align to TRBD2. The CDR3 consists of 17 residues. V lost 6 bases and J lost 2; bases outside the gene matches: 9. Per the germline V gene, CDR1 is SGHRS and CDR2 is YFSETQ. Written as DNA, the CDR3 is TGCGCCAGCAACCGACTAGCGGGAGGAGGAGACACAGATACGCAGTATTTT. This translates into CASNRLAGGGDTDTQYF.

This clonotype was seen more than once but under ten times. The chain is built from TRBV24-1 and TRBJ2-7; D call uncertain. V was pared by 2 bases and J by 4 bases, with 11 bases between. The V gene's germline CDR1 is KGHDR and CDR2 SFDVKD. The CDR3 has 14 residues. CDR3 sequence reads: CATSDSGPRYEQYF. As DNA, the CDR3 is TGTGCCACCAGTGATTCAGGACCTAGATACGAGCAGTACTTC.

The sample holds many counts of this clonotype. The V and J genes are TRBV6-5 and TRBJ2-3; 7 nucleotides agree with TRBD2. The junction had 5 bases not matched to a gene; V was cut back by 8 bases and J by 9 bases. CDR3 length: 11 residues. Germline loops: CDR1 MNHEY, CDR2 SVGAGI. The CDR3 protein is CASRRGDTQYF. The CDR3 bases are TGTGCCAGCCGTCGGGGGGACACGCAGTATTTT.

This chain uses TRBV12-3 or TRBV12-4 with TRBJ2-5, with D unresolved. This CDR3 spans 12 amino acids. The ends were cut back, 5 bases at V and 10 bases at J, with 14 bases in the middle. Here the CDR3 DNA reads TGTGCCAGCAGTGCCTCGGAGTTCGACCAGTACTTC. Amino acids: CASSASEFDQYF.

This clonotype showed up just a few times. In DNA form, the CDR3 reads TGTGCCAGCTCACCACCGTCAGACGGCTACGAGCAGTACTTC. Translating it yields CASSPPSDGYEQYF. The chain joins TRBV18 to TRBJ2-7; D is unresolved. CDR1 is KGHSH and CDR2 is LQKENI in the germline V gene. There are 14 residues in the CDR3. The V and J ends lost 0 bases and 3 bases respectively, with 9 bases between them.